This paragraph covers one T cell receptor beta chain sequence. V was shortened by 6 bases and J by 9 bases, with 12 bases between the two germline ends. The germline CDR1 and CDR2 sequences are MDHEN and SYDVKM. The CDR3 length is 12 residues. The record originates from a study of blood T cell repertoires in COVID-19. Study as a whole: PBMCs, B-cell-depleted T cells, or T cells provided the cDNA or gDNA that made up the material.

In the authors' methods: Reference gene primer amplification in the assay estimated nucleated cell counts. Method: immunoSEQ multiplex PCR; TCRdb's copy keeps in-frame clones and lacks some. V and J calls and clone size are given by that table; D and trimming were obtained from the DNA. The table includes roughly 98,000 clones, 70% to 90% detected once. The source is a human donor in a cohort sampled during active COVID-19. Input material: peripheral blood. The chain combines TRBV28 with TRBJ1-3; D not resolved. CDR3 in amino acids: CASRSGAGTIYF. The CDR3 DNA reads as TGTGCCAGCAGGTCGGGAGCTGGCACCATATATTTT.